This T cell receptor beta chain derives from a study of T-cell reconstitution after alpha-beta-depleted transplantation in children. This clonotype was recorded at least ten times. TCRbeta library preparation incorporated unique molecular identifiers. TCRdb passed the PCR reads through MiXCR, listing each CDR3 protein once. Found here are 180,000 or so distinct CDR3 sequences, roughly 6% of them singletons; the top ten hold roughly 4.7%. The CDR3 sequence is 15 residues long. The trim removed 5 bases at V and 1 base at J, leaving 6 bases unmatched. Per germline, CDR1 DFQATT and CDR2 SNEGSKA (reference sequence).

The chain couples TRBV20-1 to TRBJ1-2; 11 bases agree with TRBD1. Sequences were derived from PBMCs, sampled before TCRalphabeta/CD19-depleted stem cell transplant. The clonotype comes from a girl less than two years old with combined immunodeficiency, due to receive a stem cell transplant. The CDR3 sequence: CSAPDRGPFNYGYTF. In DNA, the CDR3 is TGCAGTGCTCCGGACAGGGGGCCCTTTAACTATGGCTACACCTTC.